The rows below give T cell receptor beta chains drawn from one sample of a study of PD-1 blockade in classical Hodgkin lymphoma. The method was immunoSEQ multiplex PCR; TCRdb's version includes in-frame clones alone and lacks a portion of them. Of several thousand clones in the sample, 80% to 90% were seen once. The sample in question was peripheral blood mononuclear cells (PBMCs), obtained at baseline. These receptors were taken from a human donor with classical Hodgkin lymphoma. Both conserved end residues are part of each CDR3. D genes are given only for firm matches. Size is stated for part of the rows, as once, few or many counts, or as a class when the clone is expanded.

J gene | clone size | CDR3 length | V gene | D gene | CDR3 DNA | CDR3 protein
TRBJ2-7 | once | 17 | TRBV5-4 | TRBD2 | TGTGCCAGCAGCCAGGAATTAGCGGGAGGAGGCTCCTACGAGCAGTACTTC | CASSQELAGGGSYEQYF
TRBJ2-3 | - | 14 | TRBV29-1 | TRBD2 | TGCAGCGTCAGCCTAGCGGGCAGAACAGATACGCAGTATTTT | CSVSLAGRTDTQYF
TRBJ2-3 | - | 14 | TRBV4-3 | - | TGCGCCAGCAGCCAATTGTCCTACACAGATACGCAGTATTTT | CASSQLSYTDTQYF
TRBJ1-2 | - | 14 | TRBV5-1 | - | TGCGCCAGCAGCCCCGGAGGGGGTTCTCATGGCTACACCTTC | CASSPGGGSHGYTF
TRBJ1-1 | - | 16 | TRBV6-5 | TRBD1 | TGTGCCAGCAGTTACTCCCAGGGGGCCTATGGTGGTGAAGCTTTCTTT | CASSYSQGAYGGEAFF
TRBJ2-1 | - | 15 | TRBV10-3 | TRBD1 | TGTGCCATCAGTGCAGGGGACAGCAAATACAATGAGCAGTTCTTC | CAISAGDSKYNEQFF
TRBJ2-1 | - | 16 | TRBV9 | - | TGTGCCAACAGCGTAGGGAGCGGAGACACTTACAATGAGCAGTTCTTC | CANSVGSGDTYNEQFF
TRBJ2-5 | once | 13 | TRBV7-3 | TRBD2 | TGTGCCAGCAGCCCGGGGGGGCGAGAGACCCAGTACTTC | CASSPGGRETQYF
TRBJ1-1 | - | 13 | TRBV29-1 | - | TGCAGCGTTGGCCCTCTGATGAACACTGAAGCTTTCTTT | CSVGPLMNTEAFF
TRBJ1-2 | - | 13 | TRBV5-1 | - | TGCGCCAGCAGCCTCGACGGTTTTGCGAGCTACACCTTC | CASSLDGFASYTF
TRBJ1-2 | - | 13 | TRBV9 | TRBD1 | TGTGCCAGCAGCGCCGGACAGGGGGCTGGCTACACCTTC | CASSAGQGAGYTF
TRBJ2-3 | - | 15 | TRBV6-6 | TRBD2 | TGTGCCAGCAGTTACCCTAGCGGGCCCACAGATACGCAGTATTTT | CASSYPSGPTDTQYF
TRBJ2-3 | - | 15 | TRBV9 | TRBD2 | TGTGCCAGCAGCGTTAGCGGGAGAGGGGCAGATACGCAGTATTTT | CASSVSGRGADTQYF
TRBJ1-5 | - | 17 | TRBV10-1 | - | TGCGCCAGCGGGAGACAGGTCCCCCCATATAGCAATCAGCCCCAGCATTTT | CASGRQVPPYSNQPQHF
TRBJ2-1 | - | 11 | TRBV4-2 | - | TGTGCCAGCAGCCTCAACAATGAGCAGTTCTTC | CASSLNNEQFF
TRBJ1-1 | - | 13 | TRBV28 | - | TGTGCCAGCACCTTCGGCCTGAACACTGAAGCTTTCTTT | CASTFGLNTEAFF
TRBJ1-1 | - | 14 | TRBV5-3 | - | TGTGCCAGCAGCCGAAACACAGCTTACACTGAAGCTTTCTTT | CASSRNTAYTEAFF
TRBJ2-3 | once | 13 | TRBV2 | - | TGTGCCAGCAGTGTGGGAGAGCCAGATACGCAGTATTTT | CASSVGEPDTQYF
TRBJ2-7 | - | 11 | TRBV6-5 | - | TGTGCCAGCAGGGACCATTACGAGCAGTACTTC | CASRDHYEQYF
TRBJ1-1 | - | 14 | TRBV5-8 | TRBD1 | TGTGCCAGCACCTTAGGACAGGGGGTCACTGAAGCTTTCTTT | CASTLGQGVTEAFF
TRBJ1-1 | - | 13 | TRBV28 | TRBD1 | TGTGCCAGCGAGAGACAGGGGTACACTGAAGCTTTCTTT | CASERQGYTEAFF
TRBJ2-7 | - | 12 | TRBV29-1 | TRBD2 | TGCAGCATCACTAGCGGGAGCGGTGAGCAGTACTTC | CSITSGSGEQYF
TRBJ1-6 | few | 16 | TRBV27 | TRBD1 | TGTGCCAGCAGTTTAGGGGGGGCAGGGGGGTATTCACCCCTCCACTTT | CASSLGGAGGYSPLHF
TRBJ1-5 | - | 14 | TRBV19 | - | TGTGCCAGTGACGAAGGGGGTGGCAATCAGCCCCAGCATTTT | CASDEGGGNQPQHF
TRBJ2-3 | - | 16 | TRBV7-2 | - | TGTGCCAGCAGCCCATACCAATTTCGGGAGACAGATACGCAGTATTTT | CASSPYQFRETDTQYF
TRBJ1-2 | - | 14 | TRBV7-2 | - | TGTGCCAGCAGCTTAGTAGGAGGGGGAGGTGGCTACACCTTC | CASSLVGGGGGYTF
TRBJ2-2 | once | 13 | TRBV9 | - | TGTGCCAGCAGCGTTATGGGCACCGGGGAGCTGTTTTTT | CASSVMGTGELFF
TRBJ2-1 | - | 16 | TRBV6-5 | TRBD2 | TGTGCCAGCAGTTACTCTGCAGGCGGGAGTTACAATGAGCAGTTCTTC | CASSYSAGGSYNEQFF
TRBJ1-1 | once | 13 | TRBV19 | TRBD1 | TGTGCCAGTAGTATAACAGGGGGCACTGAAGCTTTCTTT | CASSITGGTEAFF
TRBJ2-7 | few | 13 | TRBV2 | - | TGTGCCAGCGCGACATGGACAGACTACGAGCAGTACTTC | CASATWTDYEQYF
TRBJ2-2 | - | 15 | TRBV5-1 | - | TGCGCCAGCAGCTTACAGACTTCGGGCACCGGGGAGCTGTTTTTT | CASSLQTSGTGELFF
TRBJ2-1 | - | 18 | TRBV10-3 | TRBD2 | TGTGCCATCAGTGGATGGGGGGGTACTAGCGGGAGGGTATATGAGCAGTTCTTC | CAISGWGGTSGRVYEQFF
TRBJ2-1 | - | 14 | TRBV9 | - | TGTGCCAGCAGTGGTCGGGACGGTTACAATGAGCAGTTCTTC | CASSGRDGYNEQFF
TRBJ2-5 | - | 13 | TRBV6-5 | - | TGTGCCAGCAGTTACGGGATATCCGAGACCCAGTACTTC | CASSYGISETQYF
TRBJ2-6 | - | 15 | TRBV27 | - | TGTGCCAGCAGCCCGTGGGGGTCTGGGGCCAACGTCCTGACTTTC | CASSPWGSGANVLTF
TRBJ2-1 | - | 15 | TRBV14 | - | TGTGCCAGCAGCCGCACGCGGCCGGGATACAATGAGCAGTTCTTC | CASSRTRPGYNEQFF
TRBJ2-1 | few | 18 | TRBV5-1 | TRBD1 | TGCGCCAGCAGCGGGACAGGATCCGGAGGAGACTCCTACAATGAGCAGTTCTTC | CASSGTGSGGDSYNEQFF
TRBJ2-3 | - | 12 | TRBV28 | - | TGTGCCAGCAGTTCCGATTCAGATACGCAGTATTTT | CASSSDSDTQYF
TRBJ1-3 | - | 15 | TRBV6-1 | TRBD1 | TGTGCCAGCAGTGGAATGACAGGGCCTGGAAACACCATATATTTT | CASSGMTGPGNTIYF
TRBJ2-1 | once | 11 | TRBV20-1 | - | TGCAGTGCTAGCGAGTCCGATGAGCAGTTCTTC | CSASESDEQFF
TRBJ2-1 | - | 20 | TRBV11-2 | TRBD2 | TGTGCCAGCAGCTTAGATCGACCTCTAGCGGCCCAAGGTGCCTACAATGAGCAGTTCTTC | CASSLDRPLAAQGAYNEQFF
TRBJ2-7 | - | 15 | TRBV7-8 | TRBD1 | TGTGCCAGCAGCAGACAGGGCGGGCCCTCCTACGAGCAGTACTTC | CASSRQGGPSYEQYF
TRBJ1-3 | - | 15 | TRBV5-6 | TRBD1 | TGTGCCAGTCAACGAACAGGGGCGACTGGAAACACCATATATTTT | CASQRTGATGNTIYF
TRBJ1-2 | - | 17 | TRBV9 | TRBD1 | TGTGCCAGCAGCCCCCGGGGGGGACAGGGGGCCATGGGAGGCTACACCTTC | CASSPRGGQGAMGGYTF
TRBJ2-1 | once | 11 | TRBV20-1 | - | TGCAGTGCTAGCCCCTCCTCCATCCAGTTCTTC | CSASPSSIQFF
TRBJ2-1 | once | 17 | TRBV9 | - | TGTGCCAGCAGCGTAGAGGCAGGGCGAGTGATCCACAATGAGCAGTTCTTC | CASSVEAGRVIHNEQFF
TRBJ2-7 | - | 15 | TRBV7-2 | TRBD1 | TGTGCCAGCACCCAGACAGGGGGCAAGACCTACGAGCAGTACTTC | CASTQTGGKTYEQYF
TRBJ1-2 | - | 17 | TRBV25-1 | - | TGTGCCAGCAGTGTACCGGGACCTTTAGTTGGGCTCTATGGCTACACCTTC | CASSVPGPLVGLYGYTF
TRBJ2-3 | - | 14 | TRBV27 | TRBD2 | TGTGCCAGCTGGCGGGAGGGAAACACAGATACGCAGTATTTT | CASWREGNTDTQYF
TRBJ2-7 | - | 14 | TRBV4-1 | TRBD2 | TGTGCCAGCAGCATCCGGACTAGCGTGGACGAGCAGTACTTC | CASSIRTSVDEQYF
TRBJ2-3 | - | 13 | TRBV7-3 | - | TGTGCCAGCAGCTCCTTTGGCACAGATACGCAGTATTTT | CASSSFGTDTQYF